This entry features one T cell receptor (beta chain) sequence. This clone's antigen is unknown. Per-base quality was not reported, and no clone a single base away is much larger than it. This record comes from a study of CD8 T cells in ankylosing spondylitis (dated by TCRdb to about 2017). Concerning the study at large: The study set out to find disease-linked TCR variants by profiling T cell receptor beta repertoires in ankylosing spondylitis patients and healthy donors. The whole study cohort included some 100 healthy donors and roughly 24 ankylosing spondylitis patients. Peripheral blood samples were taken, and synovial fluid was additionally collected from ankylosing spondylitis patients.

Inclusive of the bounding cysteine and phenylalanine, the CDR3 is 17 residues long. Only the CDR3 part of the read is kept: 51 bases, read in frame from the first base. V and J are truncated by 5 bases and 5 bases respectively, leaving an intervening sequence of 25 bases. The germline V gene yields SGHTA for CDR1 and FQGNSA for CDR2. What the research found in general, with its limitations: The disease-linked clones were reported as significantly enriched in matched synovial fluid samples from ankylosing spondylitis patients. Blood from ankylosing spondylitis patients appeared to be characterized by a TCR beta motif composed of eight highly homologous amino acid variants. In peripheral blood, the disease-linked clones were found at relatively low frequencies and had a CD8+ phenotype. Some TCR beta motif variants had previously been reported in synovial fluid and blood of reactive arthritis patients, which suggested common disease-initiation mechanisms.

Data came from an Illumina HiSeq 2500. Quantitative 5'-RACE with molecular barcodes was used to prepare TCR beta libraries. In the original analysis: Disease-linked TCR variants were identified with a new computational method built on a probabilistic model of VDJ rearrangement. The public reads were quality trimmed at Q25 with fastp and then assembled into clones with MiXCR by TCRdb, keeping productive beta chains. All rows with the same CDR3 protein become a single entry with the most common DNA and genes. What appears here as the V and J calls and clone size reflects TCRdb's work, not the paper's. Within this sample are about 540,000 distinct CDR3 sequences, with roughly an eighth of them counted one time only. The ten largest make up nearly 7% of the sample.

The material sequenced was blood, either unsorted or a sorted T cell fraction (not recorded which). The chain is encoded by TRBV7-2 joined to TRBJ2-7; tentative D gene TRBD2, with 5 bases matching. The TCR comes from a male donor with ankylosing spondylitis. The CDR3 in this case is CASSPKSERADQNEQYF. The sequenced DNA: TGTGCCAGCAGCCCCAAAAGCGAGAGGGCCGATCAGAACGAGCAGTACTTC.